This T cell receptor beta chain emerged from a study of blood T cell repertoires in COVID-19 (dated by TCRdb to the early 2020s). In the study overall: Recovered participants in ImmuneRACE Cohort 3 were defined as having two consecutive negative NP/OP PCR tests, clearance from a healthcare professional, or resolution of symptoms. Samples from collaborators originated in the United States, Italy and Spain and spanned both the acute and convalescent phases of COVID-19. The prospective study material was composed of cDNA or gDNA derived from T cells, B-cell-depleted T cells, or PBMCs. Subjects who had been exposed to COVID-19, were actively infected with it, or had recovered from it provided the deeply sampled blood TCRbeta repertoires that made up the dataset. The repertoires were released in a freely available public database meant as a resource for research on the immune response to SARS-CoV-2. The samples were drawn from two sources: the first 160 participants of the ongoing ImmuneRACE study, and 1,000 to 1,500 subjects contributed by 6 global collaborators. Nearly every sample came with metadata listing a de-identified subject ID, COVID-19 status, age in years and sex. Where available, HLA class I and class II types were taken from metadata supplied by the sample provider and were not determined by assay-based typing. Overall study outcomes, separate from this receptor: The amount of clinical and demographic metadata varied by source and participant and was provided uncurated.

For this clone: This receptor's antigen is unknown. No base quality information exists; no much larger clone differs at one position.

Enrolling through a virtual design, the prospective study's participants ranged in age from roughly 18 to 89 years and lived across roughly 23 United States geographic areas. To assign participants to cohorts, the prospective study relied on clinical history that participants themselves reported in a screening survey and a study questionnaire. In the prospective study, mobile phlebotomists collected whole blood, serum and a nasopharyngeal or oropharyngeal swab from each participant. Participants in the prospective study had the option to provide additional blood draws and questionnaires over a roughly two-month period. Before DNA extraction, blood samples from the prospective study were shipped at room temperature or frozen. TCRbeta CDR3 regions were amplified from genomic DNA using the immunoSEQ Assay, a bias-controlled multiplex PCR. The source study handled its data this way. Within the assay, amplification of reference gene primers was used to estimate how many nucleated cells each sample contained. Sequence reads were collapsed and filtered to measure the absolute abundance of every unique TCRbeta CDR3 rearrangement. For each sample, productive Simpson clonality was calculated by taking the square root of Simpson's diversity index across productive rearrangements. TCRdb carries this immuneACCESS record with in-frame sequences only. Its versions omit some clonotypes, under half of them owing to an unresolved V gene in the studies checked, with the rest unexplained. That table furnishes V, J and clone size, whereas the DNA furnished D and trimming. The sample table records hundreds of thousands of clones; 70% to 90% of these occur just once. Of the sample, around 2% falls within the top ten clones.

CDR1 MDHEN and CDR2 SYDVKM are derived from the germline V gene. Spanning cysteine to phenylalanine, the CDR3 consists of 17 amino acids. The kept DNA is CDR3 alone, 51 bases in frame from the first base. Cut back by 6 bases and 0 bases, the V and J ends lie 20 bases apart. Sequencing used PBMCs or T cells enriched from blood (not recorded which). The source of this sequence is a woman in her sixties or seventies in a cohort exposed to, infected with or recovered from COVID-19 (not recorded which). The rearrangement joined TRBV28 to TRBJ1-2, with the D gene call left open. The DNA sequence is TGTGCCAGCAGGACTACCCGGGATTCGGGAACTAACTATGGCTACACCTTC. This codes for CASRTTRDSGTNYGYTF.